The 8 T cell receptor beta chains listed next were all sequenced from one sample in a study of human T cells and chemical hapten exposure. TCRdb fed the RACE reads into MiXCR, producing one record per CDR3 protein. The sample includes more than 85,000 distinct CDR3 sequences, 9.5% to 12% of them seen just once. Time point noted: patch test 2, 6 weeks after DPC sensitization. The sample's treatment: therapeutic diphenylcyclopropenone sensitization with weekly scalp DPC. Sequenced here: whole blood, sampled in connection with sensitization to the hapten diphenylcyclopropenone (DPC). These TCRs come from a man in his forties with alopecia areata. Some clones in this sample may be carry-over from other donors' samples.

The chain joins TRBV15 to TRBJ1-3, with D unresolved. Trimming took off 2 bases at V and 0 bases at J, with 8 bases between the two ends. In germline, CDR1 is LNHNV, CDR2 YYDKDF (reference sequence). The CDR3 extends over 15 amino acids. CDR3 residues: CATSRPPLSGNTIYF. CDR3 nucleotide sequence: TGTGCCACCAGCAGACCCCCCCTCTCTGGAAACACCATATATTTT.

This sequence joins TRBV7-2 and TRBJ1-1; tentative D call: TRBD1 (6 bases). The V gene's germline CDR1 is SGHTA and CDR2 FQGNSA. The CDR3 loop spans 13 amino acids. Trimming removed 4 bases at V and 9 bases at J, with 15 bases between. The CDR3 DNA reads TGTGCCAGCAGCTCCCCACAGGGCTGGAAAGCTTTCTTT. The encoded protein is CASSSPQGWKAFF.

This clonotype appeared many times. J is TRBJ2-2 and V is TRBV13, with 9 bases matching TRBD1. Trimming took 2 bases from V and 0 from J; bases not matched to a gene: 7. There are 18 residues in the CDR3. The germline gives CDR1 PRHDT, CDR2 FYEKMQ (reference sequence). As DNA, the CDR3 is TGTGCCAGCAGCTTACCACGCTGGGACAGGGCGAACACCGGGGAGCTGTTTTTT. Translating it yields CASSLPRWDRANTGELFF.

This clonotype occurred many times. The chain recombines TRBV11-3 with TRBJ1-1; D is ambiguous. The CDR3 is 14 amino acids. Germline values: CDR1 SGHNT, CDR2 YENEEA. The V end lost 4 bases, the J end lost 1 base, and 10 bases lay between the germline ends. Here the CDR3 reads CASSYRTGNTEAFF. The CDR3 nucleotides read TGTGCCAGCAGCTATAGGACGGGGAACACTGAAGCTTTCTTT.

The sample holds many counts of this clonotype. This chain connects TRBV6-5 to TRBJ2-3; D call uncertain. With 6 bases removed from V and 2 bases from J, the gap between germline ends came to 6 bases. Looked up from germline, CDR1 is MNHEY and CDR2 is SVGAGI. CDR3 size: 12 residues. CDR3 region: CASSSFTDTQYF. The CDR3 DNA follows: TGTGCCAGCAGCTCTTTCACAGATACGCAGTATTTT.

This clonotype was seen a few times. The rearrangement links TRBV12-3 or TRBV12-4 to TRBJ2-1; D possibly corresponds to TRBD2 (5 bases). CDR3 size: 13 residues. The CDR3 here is CTQTRATYNEQFF. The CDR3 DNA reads TGTACTCAGACGCGGGCAACCTACAATGAGCAGTTCTTC.

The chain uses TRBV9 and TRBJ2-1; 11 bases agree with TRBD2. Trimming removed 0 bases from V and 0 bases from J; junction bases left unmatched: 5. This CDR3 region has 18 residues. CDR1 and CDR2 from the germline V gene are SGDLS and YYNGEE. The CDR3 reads CASSVGTSGGRSYNEQFF. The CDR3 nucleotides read TGTGCCAGCAGCGTAGGTACTAGCGGGGGCCGCTCCTACAATGAGCAGTTCTTC.

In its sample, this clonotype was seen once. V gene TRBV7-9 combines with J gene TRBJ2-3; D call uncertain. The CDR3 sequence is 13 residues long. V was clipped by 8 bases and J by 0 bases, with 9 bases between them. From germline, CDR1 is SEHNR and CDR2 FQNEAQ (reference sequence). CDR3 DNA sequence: TGTGCCAGCCGCCCGGACAGCACAGATACGCAGTATTTT. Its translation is CASRPDSTDTQYF.